A selection of T cell receptor beta chains follows, all from one sample in a study of T cells after yellow fever vaccination. Each CDR3 protein is one row after TCRdb ran MiXCR on the 5' RACE reads. This sample has about 310,000 distinct CDR3 sequences, with roughly 3.5% found just once. Source: PBMCs, taken on the day of the yellow fever booster vaccination. These receptors originate from a man between 18 and 29 years old who received the YFV17D yellow fever vaccine. CDR3s include the opening cysteine and the closing phenylalanine or tryptophan. Only part of the rows carry a size: once, few, many, or a class if the clone is expanded.

cdr3_aa: CASTRGVGSTDTQYF
v_call: TRBV12-3/TRBV12-4
clone_size: few

cdr3_aa: CASSHWTGPRYYGYTF
v_call: TRBV23-1
clone_size: few

cdr3_aa: CASRVEGSSSYEQYF
v_call: TRBV5-5
clone_size: many

cdr3_aa: CAISGTGQGGANVLTF
v_call: TRBV10-3
clone_size: many

cdr3_aa: CASSQGFYPRTDTQYF
v_call: TRBV4-1
clone_size: NA

cdr3_aa: CSADRPGANVLTF
v_call: TRBV20-1
clone_size: many

cdr3_aa: CASSLMSSDTQYF
v_call: TRBV5-1
clone_size: many

cdr3_aa: CASSQEGYRGGNTEAFF
v_call: TRBV4-1
clone_size: few

cdr3_aa: CASSRAGTSVRDTQYF
v_call: TRBV12-3/TRBV12-4
clone_size: many

cdr3_aa: CASSPFGINEKLFF
v_call: TRBV5-6
clone_size: many

cdr3_aa: CASSLVPGLSYNSPLHF
v_call: TRBV5-4
clone_size: NA

cdr3_aa: CASKMGISTEAFF
v_call: TRBV5-1
clone_size: many

cdr3_aa: CASSLAETEAFF
v_call: TRBV7-9
clone_size: many

cdr3_aa: CASDPTGNYGYTF
v_call: TRBV5-1
clone_size: few

cdr3_aa: CASSLGGSGEAFF
v_call: TRBV7-3
clone_size: few

cdr3_aa: CASSLAGRELTGELFF
v_call: TRBV7-9
clone_size: many

cdr3_aa: CASSIISKETQYF
v_call: TRBV19
clone_size: many

cdr3_aa: CASSYGRWETQYF
v_call: TRBV7-6
clone_size: few

cdr3_aa: CASQQGNRETQYF
v_call: TRBV11-2
clone_size: many

cdr3_aa: CASSLVPGPDTQYF
v_call: TRBV5-5
clone_size: few

cdr3_aa: CASNIIQGEKLFF
v_call: TRBV5-5
clone_size: many

cdr3_aa: CASSPETGMNTEAFF
v_call: TRBV18
clone_size: few

cdr3_aa: CASSQSLGFDYGYTF
v_call: TRBV4-3
clone_size: many

cdr3_aa: CASRQEYRVGQPQHF
v_call: TRBV28
clone_size: NA

cdr3_aa: CASSASGRGDTEAFF
v_call: TRBV7-3
clone_size: many

cdr3_aa: CASSLDGGLGNEQFF
v_call: TRBV5-1
clone_size: many

cdr3_aa: CASSQEGSRGETQYF
v_call: TRBV14
clone_size: few

cdr3_aa: CASSLARGGYTF
v_call: TRBV7-6
clone_size: many

cdr3_aa: CASSSDRGYEQYF
v_call: TRBV5-6
clone_size: many

cdr3_aa: CSARLGRVNTEAFF
v_call: TRBV20-1
clone_size: NA

cdr3_aa: CASSEQTGGGGETQYF
v_call: TRBV7-2
clone_size: NA